These 30 T cell receptor beta chains were sequenced from one sample in a study of blood T cell repertoires in COVID-19. Using immunoSEQ multiplex PCR, the repertoire was profiled, and TCRdb retains in-frame clones only, with some absent. The repertoire includes 70,000 or so clones, about four fifths of them detected once, and over 20% sits in the top ten. Source material: peripheral blood. The source of these receptors is an older man with acute or convalescent COVID-19.

This clone came up a few times. The chain uses TRBV6-5 and TRBJ1-2; D gene unclear. Germline CDR1 reads MNHEY; CDR2 reads SVGAGI. V lost 4 bases and J lost 4, with 16 bases in between. CDR3 length: 15 amino acids. Here the CDR3 DNA reads TGTGCCAGCAGTTCCTCACAGAGAGATCGCTATGGCTACACCTTC. Its protein product is CASSSSQRDRYGYTF.

In nucleotides, the CDR3 is TGTGCCAGCAGTTTAGAGACTAGCGGGGATCAAGAGACCCAGTACTTC. Protein sequence: CASSLETSGDQETQYF. The genes are TRBV27 and TRBJ2-5; 11 nucleotides match TRBD2. Germline V lookup: CDR1 MNHEY, CDR2 SMNVEV (reference sequence). J was trimmed by 2 bases and V by 2 bases; bases with no gene match: 4. This CDR3 contains 16 residues.

This rearrangement joins TRBV28 to TRBJ2-7; perhaps TRBD1 as D (5 bases). V was pared by 4 bases and J by 0 bases, with 16 bases between. The CDR3 has 16 amino acids. Germline CDR1 MDHEN, CDR2 SYDVKM. The CDR3 here is CASSWEWAGFSYEQYF. CDR3 DNA: TGTGCCAGCAGTTGGGAATGGGCAGGGTTCTCCTACGAGCAGTACTTC.

V is TRBV10-2 and J is TRBJ2-7; D perhaps matches TRBD2 (7 bases). The germline gives CDR1 WSHSY, CDR2 SAAADI. CDR3 length: 15 residues. Deletions cut 0 bases from V and 2 bases from J, with 11 bases between. The CDR3 coding sequence is TGCGCCAGCAGTGAGTCGGGGGGGGGCACCTACGAGCAGTACTTC. It codes for CASSESGGGTYEQYF.

For the CDR3, the DNA is TGTGCCAGCACTCCTGGGGCCGGGAGGGTAACCTACGAGCAGTACTTC. Translating it yields CASTPGAGRVTYEQYF. This chain links TRBV28 with TRBJ2-7; 8 bases match TRBD2. With 7 bases clipped from V and 2 bases from J, the junction kept 13 bases outside the gene matches. There are 16 residues in the CDR3. Germline V lookup: CDR1 MDHEN, CDR2 SYDVKM. Drawing the rest from reference TRBV28 and TRBJ2-7, the complete variable domain is DVKVTQSSRYLVKRTGEKVFLECVQDMDHENMFWYRQDPGLGLRLIYFSYDVKMKEKGDIPEGYSVSREKKERFSLILESASTNQTSMYLCASTPGAGRVTYEQYFGPGTRLTVT.

The V call is TRBV5-6, the J call TRBJ1-1; D might be TRBD1 (5 bases). Trimming left V 0 bases short and J 0 bases short, with 12 bases between. Germline V gene data show CDR1 as SGHDT and CDR2 as YYEEEE. The CDR3 consists of 16 residues. The CDR3 here is CASSLEARALNTEAFF. In DNA form, the CDR3 reads TGTGCCAGCAGCTTGGAGGCCAGGGCCCTGAACACTGAAGCTTTCTTT.

J is TRBJ2-5 and V is TRBV27; TRBD1 matches at 8 bases. Trimming took 6 bases from V and 1 from J; bases not matched to a gene: 4. Germline lookup yields CDR1 MNHEY and CDR2 SMNVEV (reference sequence). The CDR3 loop spans 14 amino acids. The CDR3 bases are TGTGCCAGCAGCCACGGACAGGGCCAAGAGACCCAGTACTTC. Its protein is CASSHGQGQETQYF.

V and J are TRBV6-4 and TRBJ2-5; 10 bases are shared with TRBD2. Per the germline V gene, CDR1 is MRHNA and CDR2 is SNTAGT. The junction had 20 bases not matched to a gene; V was cut back by 11 bases and J by 5 bases. This CDR3 region has 17 residues. In DNA form, the CDR3 reads TGTGCCGGTAAACTAGCGGGATTTCTCCAGACTGCGGAGACCCAGTACTTC. Protein product: CAGKLAGFLQTAETQYF.

The rearrangement joins TRBV20-1 to TRBJ2-2, with 10 bases matching TRBD2. Germline values: CDR1 DFQATT, CDR2 SNEGSKA (reference sequence). This CDR3 comprises 16 residues. V dropped 6 bases and J dropped 4; count of bases not matched to a gene: 11. The CDR3 spells CSASRPSGRSTGELFF. CDR3 bases: TGCAGTGCGAGTAGGCCTAGCGGGAGATCCACCGGGGAGCTGTTTTTT.

The chain recombines TRBV24-1 with TRBJ2-3; TRBD2 matches 7 bases. Germline lookup yields CDR1 KGHDR and CDR2 SFDVKD. Trimming at V came to 5 bases and at J to 0 bases, leaving 4 bases not matched to a gene. This CDR3 comprises 15 residues. As DNA, the CDR3 is TGTGCCACCAGTGCCCTGGGGGGGAGCACAGATACGCAGTATTTT. Protein: CATSALGGSTDTQYF.

The rearrangement uses TRBV4-1 and TRBJ1-4; D gene unclear. The CDR3 totals 15 residues. Trimming cost V 0 bases and J 8 bases, with 13 bases left between them. Per the germline V gene, CDR1 is MGHRA and CDR2 is YSYEKL. CDR3 sequence reads: CASSQDSGRAEKLFF. Written as DNA, the CDR3 is TGCGCCAGCAGCCAAGACAGCGGGCGCGCGGAAAAACTGTTTTTT.

The chain has TRBV3-1 (or the pseudogene TRBV3-2) and TRBJ2-3; D ambiguous. The germline V gene has CDR1 LGHDT and CDR2 YNNKEL (reference sequence). V was trimmed by 2 bases and J by 2 bases, leaving 8 bases between them. CDR3 length equals 14 residues. The CDR3 DNA reads as TGTGCCAGCAGCCAATCTCTATTCACAGATACGCAGTATTTT. This codes for CASSQSLFTDTQYF.

CDR3 amino acids: CASSTNQGVTEAFF. In DNA, the CDR3 is TGTGCCAGCAGCACAAACCAGGGGGTAACTGAAGCTTTCTTT. The rearrangement uses TRBV7-2 and TRBJ1-1; 7 nucleotides align to TRBD1. Germline trimming cut 5 bases from V and 5 bases from J; bases unmatched to any gene: 8. Germline-derived CDR1 and CDR2 are SGHTA and FQGNSA. The CDR3 runs to 14 residues.

The chain has TRBV13 and TRBJ2-3, with a weak D call TRBD2 (5 bases). V was clipped by 3 bases and J by 8 bases, with 12 bases between them. CDR3 length: 13 residues. Germline V gene sequence: CDR1 PRHDT, CDR2 FYEKMQ (reference sequence). DNA for the CDR3: TGTGCCAGCAGCTTCTCTCAGCGGTCTACGCAGTATTTT. As protein: CASSFSQRSTQYF.

The table lists this clone with a count of one. The chain recombines TRBV6-5 with TRBJ2-2, with D maybe TRBD2 (6 bases). V was pared by 8 bases and J by 7 bases, with 14 bases between. This CDR3 is 13 amino acids long. Germline V CDR1 and CDR2: MNHEY, SVGAGI. The CDR3 region has the DNA TGTGCCAGCCCTAGACCGGGAGACGGGGAGCTGTTTTTT. It is translated as CASPRPGDGELFF.

The chain carries TRBV5-6 and TRBJ1-1; D is ambiguous. The CDR3 sequence is 15 residues long. Trimming shortened V by 0 bases and J by 3 bases, and 12 bases separated the two germline ends. Per germline, CDR1 SGHDT and CDR2 YYEEEE. The CDR3 DNA reads as TGTGCCAGCAGCTTGGACCACTTTGTCGACACTGAAGCTTTCTTT. It yields the protein CASSLDHFVDTEAFF.

This clone was seen just once. The rearrangement joins TRBV7-9 to TRBJ2-5; perhaps TRBD1 as D (6 bases). Germline CDR1 is SEHNR and CDR2 is FQNEAQ (reference sequence). V was shortened by 2 bases and J by 2 bases, with 12 bases between the two germline ends. The CDR3 consists of 15 residues. For the CDR3, the DNA is TGTGCCAGCAGCTTACTCCCCGGACAGCAAGAGACCCAGTACTTC. Protein product: CASSLLPGQQETQYF.

This rearrangement joins TRBV27 to TRBJ1-6, with unresolved D. CDR1 MNHEY and CDR2 SMNVEV come from the germline V gene (reference sequence). Between the trimmed V and J ends, which lost 3 bases and 10 bases, there was a span of 13 bases. This CDR3 spans 14 amino acids. CDR3 protein: CASSLGEGWSPLHF. DNA of the CDR3: TGTGCCAGCAGTTTGGGAGAAGGTTGGTCACCCCTCCACTTT.

V usage is TRBV5-1 and J usage is TRBJ1-1; D possibly corresponds to TRBD1 (6 bases). The V gene lost 2 bases and the J gene lost 4 bases, with 9 bases spanning the gap. Looked up from germline, CDR1 is SGHRS and CDR2 is YFSETQ. The CDR3 spans 13 residues. In DNA form, the CDR3 reads TGCGCCAGCAGCTTAGGGGGGGCCACTGAAGCTTTCTTT. Translated: CASSLGGATEAFF.

The chain uses TRBV10-3 and TRBJ1-1, with 7 nucleotides matching TRBD1. Losses at the gene ends were 10 bases for V and 5 bases for J; bases not matched to a gene: 4. CDR3 length equals 11 residues. Germline V gene lookup returns CDR1 ENHRY and CDR2 SYGVKD. The CDR3 DNA sequence: TGTGCCACTACAGGGGTTACTGAAGCTTTCTTT. Amino acids: CATTGVTEAFF.

This clone was seen a few times. The genes are TRBV12-3 or TRBV12-4 and TRBJ1-1, with 7 bases fitting TRBD1. The CDR3 sequence is 13 residues long. The V gene end was trimmed by 8 bases and the J gene end by 4 bases; junction bases not matched to a gene: 7. For the CDR3, the DNA is TGTGCCAGCCGACAGGGCTTGGGCACTGAAGCTTTCTTT. It translates to CASRQGLGTEAFF.

The chain carries TRBV9 and TRBJ2-1, with D perhaps TRBD2 (6 bases). Trimming shortened V by 3 bases and J by 0 bases, and 13 bases separated the two germline ends. The CDR3 runs to 16 residues. Germline CDR1 SGDLS, CDR2 YYNGEE. The CDR3 protein is CASSDDLAFSYNEQFF. The CDR3, as DNA: TGTGCCAGCAGCGACGATCTAGCGTTCTCCTACAATGAGCAGTTCTTC.

The rearrangement uses TRBV24-1 and TRBJ2-1; 11 nucleotides match TRBD2. Germline V gene lookup returns CDR1 KGHDR and CDR2 SFDVKD. This CDR3 comprises 17 residues. V trimming: 4 bases; J trimming: 6 bases; junction bases outside the gene matches: 10. The CDR3: CATSDLLAGGGTNEQFF. Written as DNA, the CDR3 is TGTGCCACCAGTGACTTATTAGCGGGAGGGGGGACCAATGAGCAGTTCTTC.

V gene TRBV18 combines with J gene TRBJ2-7, with a possible D match to TRBD2 (5 bases). V shed 0 bases and J shed 2 bases, with 8 bases lying between them. The CDR3 has 14 residues. The germline V gene encodes CDR1 KGHSH and CDR2 LQKENI. As DNA, the CDR3 is TGTGCCAGCTCACCACCGGCGACTACCTACGAGCAGTACTTC. This encodes CASSPPATTYEQYF.

The V and J genes are TRBV6-6 and TRBJ2-5; TRBD2 agrees at 8 bases. Germline V gene sequence: CDR1 MNHNY, CDR2 SVGAGI (reference sequence). This CDR3 region has 14 residues. V was clipped by 7 bases and J by 2 bases; unmatched bases: 6. The CDR3 DNA sequence: TGTGCCAGCAATCCGCGGGGGGCTCAAGAGACCCAGTACTTC. Translated: CASNPRGAQETQYF.

V is TRBV11-2 and J is TRBJ2-7, with D possibly matching TRBD1 (5 bases). Germline CDR1 and CDR2: SGHAT and FQNNGV. Trimming cost V 5 bases and J 3 bases, with 11 bases left between them. This CDR3 spans 13 amino acids. The CDR3 is CASSPDRNYEQYF. The DNA for the CDR3 is TGTGCCAGCAGCCCTGACAGAAACTACGAGCAGTACTTC.

The chain carries TRBV2 and TRBJ2-5; the D is unclear. V lost 8 bases and J lost 7, with 8 bases in between. CDR3 length: 10 residues. Germline V gene sequence: CDR1 SNHLY, CDR2 FYNNEI. The CDR3 sequence: CASAELTQYF. CDR3 nucleotides: TGTGCCAGCGCTGAACTGACCCAGTACTTC.

This chain joins TRBV7-3 and TRBJ1-6, with D possibly being TRBD1 (6 bases). The CDR3 length is 15 residues. Germline CDR1 reads SGHTA; CDR2 reads FQGTGA. Trimming removed 4 bases from V and 7 bases from J, with 14 bases in between. The CDR3 spells CASSSSTGSNSPLHF. The CDR3 region has the DNA TGTGCCAGCAGCTCCTCGACAGGCTCGAATTCACCCCTCCACTTT.

The chain is built from TRBV19 and TRBJ1-2; D is possibly TRBD1 (6 bases). V lost 0 bases, J lost 4 bases, and 12 bases lay in between. This CDR3 spans 15 amino acids. Germline V gene data show CDR1 as LNHDA and CDR2 as SQIVND (reference sequence). The CDR3 DNA reads as TGTGCCAGTAGTATAGAGGTGGGGGCGACCTATGGCTACACCTTC. This translates into CASSIEVGATYGYTF. The complete variable domain, with remaining parts taken from reference TRBV19 and TRBJ1-2, reads DGGITQSPKYLFRKEGQNVTLSCEQNLNHDAMYWYRQDPGQGLRLIYYSQIVNDFQKGDIAEGYSVSREKKESFPLTVTSAQKNPTAFYLCASSIEVGATYGYTFGSGTRLTVV.

The chain combines TRBV7-2 with TRBJ2-3; weak D call: TRBD2 (6 bases). Trimming removed 7 bases at V and 0 bases at J, with 14 bases between. Germline V gives CDR1 SGHTA, CDR2 FQGNSA. The CDR3 loop spans 15 amino acids. The CDR3 DNA follows: TGTGCCAGCACCGGGGGTGGGCTAAGCACAGATACGCAGTATTTT. Translating it yields CASTGGGLSTDTQYF.